A single T cell receptor (beta chain) is shown here with its context. The antigen is unknown. This sample stems from a study of T and B cells in COVID-19 patients. TRB was amplified from approximately 250-480 ng of blood genomic DNA. TRB rearrangements were amplified by multiplex PCR with BIOMED2 TRB-A/B primers. MiXCR was run by TCRdb on the multiplex PCR reads, yielding one entry per CDR3 protein. The sample has more than 20,000 distinct CDR3 sequences, around a third seen once. General study findings and limits: Patients with COVID-19 reportedly showed strongly skewed T cell receptor beta variable and joining gene usage.

Germline loops: CDR1 LNHDA, CDR2 SQIVND (reference sequence). The CDR3 sequence is 16 residues long. Trimming stripped 6 bases from V and 1 base from J, with 18 bases between. What was sequenced was blood. The rearrangement links TRBV19 to TRBJ1-2, with D unresolved. The sequence was collected from a human donor who had recovered from COVID-19. The CDR3 is CASRKTSTPDNYGYTF. The CDR3 DNA reads as TGTGCCAGTAGAAAAACCTCGACCCCCGATAACTATGGCTACACCTTC.